The clone carrying this T cell receptor beta chain has only a few counts. The antigen is undetermined. Isolation per sample recovered at least 7 million PBMCs. A second PCR of about 6 to 12 cycles used a sample-barcoded 5' primer and a J-beta primer mix. TCRdb re-called the 5' RACE reads through MiXCR, storing one row per CDR3 protein. The sample comprises 540,000 or so distinct CDR3 sequences, about 24% of which are singletons, and around 10% rests with the top ten. Germline V gives CDR1 GTSNPN, CDR2 SVGIG (reference sequence). The CDR3 is 11 amino acids. The source of the sample is a study of blood T cells in healthy people across ages. General study results and limits: For the donors, CMV status was unknown and possibly confounded expanded clonotype changes.

The data were also submitted as part of a second study, on T cells of mothers and their children. This second study says: All donors were healthy and Caucasian; they were a few mothers and their six children.

The TCR comes from a boy aged 10-17 years in good health. The sample taken for sequencing was blood. The J gene is TRBJ2-1, the V gene TRBV30, with D unresolved. The assigned J gene may be wrong: the sequence end matches TRBJ2-5 better. The CDR3 here is CAWSVPETQYF. The CDR3 DNA sequence: TGTGCCTGGAGTGTCCCGGAGACCCAGTACTTC.